This T cell receptor (beta chain) was sequenced for a study of shared clonotypes between healthy human individuals. Terminally differentiated effector memory CD45RA+ cells were excluded by CCR7 positive selection of CD45RO-negative cells. Only in-frame clones appear in the TCRdb table, and some are missing; sequencing was by immunoSEQ multiplex PCR. Of around 2,100,000 clones in the sample, about 95% were seen once. The CDR3 runs to 11 residues. From germline, CDR1 is SGHAT and CDR2 FQDESV (reference sequence). Trimming left V 5 bases short and J 4 bases short, with 6 bases between. What was sequenced was naive CD8+ T cells sorted from blood. The receptor comes from a young man in good health. The chain employs TRBV11-1 and TRBJ2-7; D remains unclear. The CDR3 sequence is CASSRSYEQYF. The CDR3 bases are TGTGCCAGCAGCCGTAGTTACGAGCAGTACTTC.